The clone carrying this T cell receptor beta chain was picked up many times. These data originate in a study of molecular identifiers for immune sequencing clone quantification. Each CDR3 protein gets one entry after TCRdb re-called the PCR reads with MiXCR. This table has 50,000 or so distinct CDR3 sequences, about 25% appearing once. The germline V gene encodes CDR1 DFQATT and CDR2 SNEGSKA (reference sequence). With 2 bases removed from V and 2 bases from J, the gap between germline ends came to 4 bases. The CDR3 is made up of 12 amino acids. This TCR was sampled from a human donor in good health. Some libraries in this study had Jurkat cell RNA spiked in. The gene calls are TRBV20-1 and TRBJ1-3; unclear D gene. Sequencing input: naive CD8+ T cells from blood, with Jurkat cell RNA spiked in. As for subset: FACS-sorted CD8+CD4-CCR7+CD45RA+ naive T cells. CDR3 residues: CSARNTGNTIYF. CDR3 bases: TGCAGTGCTAGAAATACTGGAAACACCATATATTTT.